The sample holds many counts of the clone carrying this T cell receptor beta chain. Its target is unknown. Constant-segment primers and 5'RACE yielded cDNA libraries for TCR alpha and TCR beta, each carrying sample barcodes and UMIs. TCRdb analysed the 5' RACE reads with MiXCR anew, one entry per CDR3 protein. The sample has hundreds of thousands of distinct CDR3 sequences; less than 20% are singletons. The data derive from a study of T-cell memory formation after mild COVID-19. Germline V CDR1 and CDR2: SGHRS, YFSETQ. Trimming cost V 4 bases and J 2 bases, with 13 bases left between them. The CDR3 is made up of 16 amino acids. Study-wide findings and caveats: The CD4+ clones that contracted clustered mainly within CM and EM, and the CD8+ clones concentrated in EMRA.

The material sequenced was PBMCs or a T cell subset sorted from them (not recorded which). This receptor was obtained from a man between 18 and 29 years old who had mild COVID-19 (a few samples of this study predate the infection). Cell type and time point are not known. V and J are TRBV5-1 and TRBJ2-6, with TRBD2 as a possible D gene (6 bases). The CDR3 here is CASSTTSGAGANVLTF. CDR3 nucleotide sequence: TGCGCCAGCAGCACCACCTCGGGGGCTGGGGCCAACGTCCTGACTTTC. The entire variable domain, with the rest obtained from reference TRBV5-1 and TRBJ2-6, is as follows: KAGVTQTPRYLIKTRGQQVTLSCSPISGHRSVSWYQQTPGQGLQFLFEYFSETQRNKGNFPGRFSGRQFSNSRSEMNVSTLELGDSALYLCASSTTSGAGANVLTFGAGSRLTVL.